The TCR beta chain under discussion was sequenced for a study of cytomegalovirus exposure and HLA in healthy donors (dated by TCRdb to about 2017). Notes on the research overall: An earlier analysis of more than 550 of the donors reported over 250 Gb of sequence data and 117 million unique TCR beta sequences obtained from about 170 million T cells. Across some 400 genotyped donors of the cohort, an average of about 250,000 unique TCR beta nucleotide sequences per donor were sequenced, and roughly a sixth of those sequences were non-productive. An early release that covered about 600 HLA-typed donors contained around 300 gigabases of sequencing data and some 87 million unique TCR sequences. The number of donors typed differed by locus, with 629-630 for A, B, C, DRB1 and DQB1, roughly 550 for DQA1, over 600 for DPA1, and some 440 for DPB1. The study aimed to test whether signatures of past pathogen exposure could be identified by cataloging public T cell receptors. To study patterns of TCR occurrence, a later analysis re-analyzed previously published TCR beta repertoires from 600 to 750 donors and added high-resolution HLA genotyping. In a later genetic analysis, genome-wide SNP genotypes for about 55% of the roughly 700 donors were used, and that subset was treated as a discovery cohort. All discovery cohort repertoires had been generated using a single sequencing platform. Donor age, sex, ethnicity and CMV serostatus were collected together with the repertoire data. Both class I and class II loci were covered by HLA typing, at four-digit resolution. In an earlier analysis of 500 to 650 of the donors, high-throughput TCR beta sequencing was used to judge whether each TCR beta V gene segment behaved as functional or pseudogenic. Of the roughly 430 genotyped donors, over 65% fell in the genetic ancestry cluster associated with self-reported Caucasian donors. Along with the roughly 670-subject first cohort, a separate validation cohort of over 90 different subjects was used. To predict cytomegalovirus infection status, the study combined high-throughput TCR immunosequencing, statistical association of individual TCRs with disease status, and machine learning. Five DR-DQ haplotypes were handled as single units for association and clustering, since linkage in the cohort was strong. The study used immunosequencing to profile the T cell repertoires of 666 subjects and linked those repertoires to cytomegalovirus serostatus. Rather than using new phenotypic data, the later analysis identified candidate immune exposures from TCR beta sequences and from how often those sequences occurred across donors.

Results the study describes overall, beyond this receptor: The authors suggested that the approach could potentially be extended to other disease states and immunological phenotypes. A later analysis associated 17,000 or so TCR beta sequences with specific HLA alleles at a false discovery rate of 0.05. Because counts were too low, seventeen rarely observed V segments, including chromosome 9 orphons, were left out of the earlier analysis of over 550 of the donors. CMV serostatus was the only immune exposure information available for the cohort. Most TCR sequences were observed very rarely across donors, whereas some public TCRs were present in many individuals. Because some donors lacked HLA typing at each locus, the association tests relied only on the typed subset. A later analysis found that TCR association rates varied across HLA loci, with DRB1 alleles showing the most associated TCRs and HLA-C alleles the fewest. A later analysis reported that several top co-occurrence clusters appeared linked to parvovirus B19, influenza, CMV and Epstein-Barr virus. Correlated functional status among segregating V segments might reflect linkage disequilibrium, but an unknown experimental factor could not be ruled out. In a later genetic analysis, fewer N-insertions in productive TCRs were reported among donors in an Asian-associated ancestry cluster than the 666-donor mean. When HLA alleles, especially DR and DQ, strongly co-occurred, attributing TCR associations to individual alleles was difficult. Three of the identified cytomegalovirus-associated TCR beta chains were confirmed in vitro to be specific for cytomegalovirus antigens. The sequencing pipeline was judged likely to have produced a cluster of highly shared sequence variants as a technical artifact. Most CMV-associated TCR beta chains appeared to be HLA-restricted in a later analysis, and the HLA associations seemed to be driven largely by CMV exposure. This cohort had only TCR beta chains sequenced, and the lack of alpha or paired-chain data limited which features could be detected. Sequencing depth was assumed to be roughly uniform across donors in the presence/absence analyses, though that assumption may not hold. In an earlier analysis of approximately 590 of the donors, most TCR beta V segments were observed in productive rearrangements about 87% or about 30% of the time, broadly matching IMGT annotations. A later genetic analysis associated a missense DCLRE1C variant with V-gene and J-gene trimming of TCR beta chains, and an independent cohort replicated the association. A further reported finding was that TCR beta sequences accurately predicted the HLA-A and HLA-B alleles for most subjects in the first cohort. Compared with equally common non-associated chains, HLA-associated TCR beta chains in a later analysis were more clonally expanded and had lower generation probabilities. The classifier was reported to diagnose cytomegalovirus status with high specificity and sensitivity in both the original cohort and the validation cohort. The study listed 164 TCR beta chains as associated with cytomegalovirus.

As concerns this clone: Its antigen is still unknown. Base qualities are missing; no much larger clone stands one base away.

The method was the immunoSEQ multiplex PCR assay. For the multiplex PCR, a mixture combining 60 forward primers for TCR Vbeta segments and 13 reverse primers for TCR Jbeta segments was used. A multiplex PCR assay on genomic DNA amplified the CDR3 region of rearranged TCR beta genes. The amplified TCR beta libraries were sequenced on the Illumina HiSeq System as 87-base-pair reads. Concerning the study's data processing: A later analysis counted some 74 million unique TCR beta chains across the 650 to 800 repertoires, and 10 million to 11 million of these chains were shared by at least two donors. Raw reads were error-corrected and collapsed into unique sequences with a nearest-neighbor algorithm that merged closely related sequences to remove PCR and sequencing errors. Alignment of CDR3 sequences to IMGT reference sequences was used to assign V, D and J gene segments. For a sequence to be retained, a match of at least six nucleotides to both a V gene segment and a J gene segment was required. Rearrangements were called productive when the CDR3 lacked stop codons and stayed in frame with V and J; all others were non-productive. CDR3 was defined by IMGT convention, running from the second conserved V-encoded cysteine to the conserved J-encoded phenylalanine. The earlier analysis of approximately 500 of the donors excluded sequences that lacked an unambiguous match to a single V gene segment. An earlier analysis of fewer than 650 of the donors classified V segments as functional when productive rearrangements were above 56.7% and as segregating when the standard deviation between donors was above 5%. A statistical classification framework was built for diagnosing cytomegalovirus status from the catalog of TCR beta chain sequences. In a later analysis, V and J genes were assigned by comparing TCR nucleotide sequences against IMGT/GENE-DB human TR gene sequences. A later analysis assigned CDR3 sequences and most-parsimonious VDJ recombination scenarios with the TCRdist pipeline. In a later analysis, every TCR beta chain was defined by the combination of its CDR3 amino acid sequence and its V-gene family, and reads without a unique V-gene family were dropped. A later analysis removed roughly 590 highly shared, low-generation-probability nucleotide sequences to deal with suspected cross-contamination and a sequencing artifact. For each public chain, a later analysis derived a clonal expansion index from normalized ranks of inferred template counts within each repertoire. In a later analysis, generation probabilities were computed using a VDJ recombination model fitted to out-of-frame rearrangements, and the results were checked against IGoR. In a later analysis, TCR-TCR, TCR-HLA and TCR-CMV co-occurrence was scored with hypergeometric tests, and a repertoire-size bias correction was applied to TCR pairs. A later analysis estimated false discovery rates by permuting HLA or CMV assignments 20 times. In a later analysis, co-occurring TCRs were grouped using DBSCAN, with TCRdist sequence similarity added in when clustering inside HLA-allele-positive subsets. Co-occurrence clustering excluded repertoires with fewer than 30,000 or more than 120,000 public chains, plus five with anomalous nucleotide sharing. TCRdb took this table from immuneACCESS and kept in-frame rearrangements with V and J called. Such tables lack part of the clones; where checked against another copy, unresolved V genes explain under half of the gap, and the rest is unexplained. That table supplies the V and J calls and clone size; D and trimming were determined from the DNA. The sample table contains roughly 200,000 clones; only one count was recorded for over 70% of them. The top ten hold just under 3% of the sample.

The cohort was made up of several hundred healthy bone marrow donors. Cohort members were all nominally healthy when sampled, although unrecorded immune exposures were likely present. The donor was CMV seronegative and belonged to the group of around 350 seronegative cohort members. Each donor provided a peripheral blood sample, and peripheral blood mononuclear cells were used for TCR beta sequencing. The Qiagen DNeasy Blood Extraction Kit was used to extract genomic DNA from the blood cell samples. The sequenced material came from PBMCs. The sequence was obtained from a male donor in good health and CMV-seronegative.

The DNA sequence follows: TGTGCCAGCACTAGCGGGAGGGACCACAATGAGCAGTTCTTC. Translated, this is CASTSGRDHNEQFF. This chain joins TRBV28 to TRBJ2-1; 12 central nucleotides agree with TRBD2. The CDR3 contains 14 residues, cysteine and phenylalanine counted. Only CDR3 DNA remains: 42 bases, in frame from the first base. Taken from the germline V gene, the CDR1 and CDR2 loops are MDHEN and SYDVKM. V has 7 bases trimmed and J has 5 bases trimmed; junction bases matching no gene number 3.